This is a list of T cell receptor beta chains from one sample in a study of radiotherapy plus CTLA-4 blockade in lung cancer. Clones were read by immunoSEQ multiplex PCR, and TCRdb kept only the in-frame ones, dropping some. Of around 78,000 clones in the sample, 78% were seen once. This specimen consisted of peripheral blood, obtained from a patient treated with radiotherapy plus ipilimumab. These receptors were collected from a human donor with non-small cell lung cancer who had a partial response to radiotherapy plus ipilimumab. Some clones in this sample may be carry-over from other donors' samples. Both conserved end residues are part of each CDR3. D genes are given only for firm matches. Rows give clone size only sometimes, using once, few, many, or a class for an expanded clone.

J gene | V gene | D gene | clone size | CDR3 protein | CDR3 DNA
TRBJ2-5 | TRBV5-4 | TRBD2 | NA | CASSTGLAETQYF | TGTGCCAGCAGCACCGGACTAGCGGAGACCCAGTACTTC
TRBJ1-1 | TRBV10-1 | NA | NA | CASSPNGFSSNTEAFF | TGCGCCAGCAGCCCGAACGGGTTTTCGAGTAACACTGAAGCTTTCTTT
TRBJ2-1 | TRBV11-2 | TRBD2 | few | CASSPERTSGSEQFF | TGTGCCAGCAGCCCCGAACGTACTAGCGGGAGTGAGCAGTTCTTC
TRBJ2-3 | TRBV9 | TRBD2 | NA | CASSVARAGGTDTQYF | TGTGCCAGCAGCGTAGCGCGAGCGGGGGGCACAGATACGCAGTATTTT
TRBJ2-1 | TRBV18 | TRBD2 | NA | CASSPPSGGHNEQFF | TGTGCCAGCTCACCACCCTCGGGGGGGCACAATGAGCAGTTCTTC
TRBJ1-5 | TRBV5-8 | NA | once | CASSPGTNINQPQHF | TGTGCCAGCAGTCCCGGGACAAATATCAATCAGCCCCAGCATTTT
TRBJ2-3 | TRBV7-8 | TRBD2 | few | CASSTRLAGTRGDTQYF | TGTGCCAGCAGCACCCGACTAGCGGGAACTCGGGGAGATACGCAGTATTTT
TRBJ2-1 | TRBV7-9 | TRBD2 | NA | CASSLAQGGSGNEQFF | TGTGCCAGCAGCTTAGCTCAGGGCGGGAGTGGAAATGAGCAGTTCTTC
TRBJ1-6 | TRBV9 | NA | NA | CASSVRGGNSPLHF | TGTGCCAGCAGCGTACGGGGGGGCAACTCCCCCCTCCACTTT
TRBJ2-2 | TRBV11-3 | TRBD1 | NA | CASSLSGGVTGELFF | TGTGCCAGCAGCTTATCAGGGGGCGTCACCGGGGAGCTGTTTTTT
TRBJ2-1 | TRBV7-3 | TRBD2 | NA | CASSTSGGPRDSYNEQFF | TGTGCCAGCAGCACTAGCGGGGGGCCGAGGGACTCCTACAATGAGCAGTTCTTC
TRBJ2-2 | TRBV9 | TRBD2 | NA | CASSVALGLAAGELFF | TGTGCCAGCAGCGTAGCTTTGGGACTAGCAGCCGGGGAGCTGTTTTTT
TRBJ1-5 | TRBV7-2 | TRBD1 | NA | CASSFRTGGDQPQHF | TGTGCCAGCAGCTTTAGGACAGGTGGGGATCAGCCCCAGCATTTT
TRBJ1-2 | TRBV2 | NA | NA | CASSEGSLYGYTF | TGTGCCAGCAGTGAAGGGAGCCTCTATGGCTACACCTTC
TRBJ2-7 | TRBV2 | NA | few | CAGRAGSSWEQYF | TGTGCAGGCAGGGCAGGGTCATCGTGGGAGCAGTACTTC
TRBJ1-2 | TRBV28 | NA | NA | CASSLTGTPTYGYTF | TGTGCCAGCAGTTTGACCGGGACACCCACTTATGGCTACACCTTC
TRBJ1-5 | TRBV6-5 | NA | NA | CASSYSSSSNQPQHF | TGTGCCAGCAGTTATAGTAGTTCTAGCAATCAGCCCCAGCATTTT
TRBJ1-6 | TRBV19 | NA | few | CASSIYSSYNSPLHF | TGTGCCAGTAGTATATATAGCTCCTATAATTCACCCCTCCACTTT
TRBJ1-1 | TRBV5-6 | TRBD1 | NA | CASRGTGENTEAFF | TGTGCCAGCAGAGGGACAGGGGAAAATACTGAAGCTTTCTTT
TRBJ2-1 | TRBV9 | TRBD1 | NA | CASSVDRGLYNEQFF | TGTGCCAGCAGCGTAGACAGGGGGCTCTACAATGAGCAGTTCTTC
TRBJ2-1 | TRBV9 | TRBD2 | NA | CASSPRGETSGYNEQFF | TGTGCCAGCAGCCCCAGGGGCGAGACTAGCGGTTACAATGAGCAGTTCTTC
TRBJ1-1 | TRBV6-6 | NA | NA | CASTPRAGNTEAFF | TGTGCCAGCACCCCGCGAGCGGGGAACACTGAAGCTTTCTTT
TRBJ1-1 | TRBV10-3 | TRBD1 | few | CAISGQGANTEAFF | TGTGCCATCAGTGGACAGGGGGCGAACACTGAAGCTTTCTTT
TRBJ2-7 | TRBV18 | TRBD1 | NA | CASSPGTAIYEQYF | TGTGCCAGCTCACCGGGGACAGCGATCTACGAGCAGTACTTC
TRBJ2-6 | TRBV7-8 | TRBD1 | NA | CASSLVPTGSGANVLTF | TGTGCCAGCAGCTTAGTACCGACAGGGTCTGGGGCCAACGTCCTGACTTTC
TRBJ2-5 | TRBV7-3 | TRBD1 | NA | CASSLGQGNQETQYF | TGTGCCAGCAGCCTAGGACAGGGAAACCAAGAGACCCAGTACTTC
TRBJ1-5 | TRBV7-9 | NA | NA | CASSLPNQPQHF | TGTGCCAGCAGTCTACCTAATCAGCCCCAGCATTTT